The text below deals with one T cell receptor (beta chain). Its antigen is not known. These data are taken from a study of OX40 agonist ivuxolimab in advanced cancers. The study, taken as a whole, reports: The specificity for antigen of the expanded peripheral T cells was not determined. More expanded clones were found, on average, in CD8+ than in CD4+ T cells. CD4+ and CD8+ blood T cells expanded clonally by week 6 at 0.1 to 3.0 mg/kg. Nonresponders included some who also had low normalized T-cell clonal expansion.

Trimming removed 3 bases from V and 6 bases from J, with 10 bases in between. CDR1 is PRHDT and CDR2 is FYEKMQ in the germline V gene (reference sequence). The CDR3 totals 13 residues. Some clones are missing from TCRdb's copy, which holds only in-frame ones; the method was immunoSEQ multiplex PCR. This table has nearly 60,000 clones, 88% appearing once. Sample: CD4+ or CD8+ T cells sorted from blood, taken in a trial of the OX40 agonist ivuxolimab. V and J are TRBV13 and TRBJ2-3, with D possibly matching TRBD2 (6 bases). The sequence derives from an adult with an advanced solid tumor such as melanoma, head and neck, liver or kidney cancer. The CDR3 sequence: CASSFTSPDTQYF. In nucleotides, the CDR3 is TGTGCCAGCAGCTTCACTAGCCCTGATACGCAGTATTTT.